Following are 2 T cell receptor beta chains from one sample sequenced in a study of OX40 agonist ivuxolimab in advanced cancers. This table comes from immunoSEQ multiplex PCR, and its TCRdb copy is limited to in-frame clones, with some not included. In the table there are around 90,000 clones, 85% to 90% of which are singletons. Sequencing used CD4+ or CD8+ T cells sorted from blood, obtained in a trial of the OX40 agonist ivuxolimab. The source is an adult with an advanced solid tumor such as melanoma, head and neck, liver or kidney cancer.

This clone was seen a few times. This chain uses TRBV25-1 with TRBJ2-6; the D gene is possibly TRBD2 (6 bases). V lost 2 bases and J 2 bases, leaving 13 bases between the germline ends. The CDR3 runs 17 residues. Germline-derived CDR1 and CDR2 are MGHDK and SYGVNS. The CDR3 region is CASSEGFGGTGANVLTF. CDR3 nucleotide sequence: TGTGCCAGCAGTGAAGGTTTTGGAGGGACTGGGGCCAACGTCCTGACTTTC.

The chain couples TRBV5-6 to TRBJ2-5, with D hard to call. V shed 0 bases and J shed 5 bases, with 5 bases lying between them. There are 12 residues in the CDR3. Germline lookup yields CDR1 SGHDT and CDR2 YYEEEE. CDR3 DNA sequence: TGTGCCAGCAGCTTGGTCGAGGAGACCCAGTACTTC. Translating gives CASSLVEETQYF.